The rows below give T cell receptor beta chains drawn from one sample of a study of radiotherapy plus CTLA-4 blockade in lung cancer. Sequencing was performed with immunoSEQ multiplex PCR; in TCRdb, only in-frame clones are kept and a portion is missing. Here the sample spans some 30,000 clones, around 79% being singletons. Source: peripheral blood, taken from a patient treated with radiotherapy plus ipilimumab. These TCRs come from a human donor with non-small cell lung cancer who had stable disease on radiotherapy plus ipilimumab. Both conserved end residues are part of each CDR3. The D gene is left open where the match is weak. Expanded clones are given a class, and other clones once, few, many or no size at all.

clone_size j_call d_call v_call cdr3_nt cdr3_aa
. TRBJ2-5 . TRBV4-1 TGCGCCAGCAGCCAAGTAGGCCGACAAGAGACCCAGTACTTC CASSQVGRQETQYF
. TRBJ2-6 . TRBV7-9 TGTGCCAGCAGCTTACGGGGTACTGGGGCCAACGTCCTGACTTTC CASSLRGTGANVLTF
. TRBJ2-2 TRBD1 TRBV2 TGTGCCAGCAGGACCGGGACAGGGGCAACCGGGGAGCTGTTTTTT CASRTGTGATGELFF
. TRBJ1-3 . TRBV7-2 TGTGCCAGCAGCTTAGGAGGTCTGAACACCATATATTTT CASSLGGLNTIYF
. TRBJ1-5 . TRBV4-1 TGCGCCAGCAGCCAAGAAGGCCAGCCCCAGCATTTT CASSQEGQPQHF
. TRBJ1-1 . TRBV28 TGTGCCAGCAGTTTTGTCACGGGAAACACTGAAGCTTTCTTT CASSFVTGNTEAFF
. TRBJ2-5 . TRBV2 TGTGCCAGCAGTAAGTGGGGACTCGCAGAGACCCAGTACTTC CASSKWGLAETQYF
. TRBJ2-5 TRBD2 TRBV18 TGTGCCAGCTCGCGACTAGCGCTAGAGACCCAGTACTTC CASSRLALETQYF
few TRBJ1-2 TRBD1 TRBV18 TGTGCCAGCTCACCGGCCGCAGGGGGTGACTATGGCTACACCTTC CASSPAAGGDYGYTF
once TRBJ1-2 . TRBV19 TGTGCCAGTAGGCTAGAAGGGAGCGCTAACTATGGCTACACCTTC CASRLEGSANYGYTF
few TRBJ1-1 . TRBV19 TGTGCCAGTAGAACAGGGAACACTGAAGCTTTCTTT CASRTGNTEAFF